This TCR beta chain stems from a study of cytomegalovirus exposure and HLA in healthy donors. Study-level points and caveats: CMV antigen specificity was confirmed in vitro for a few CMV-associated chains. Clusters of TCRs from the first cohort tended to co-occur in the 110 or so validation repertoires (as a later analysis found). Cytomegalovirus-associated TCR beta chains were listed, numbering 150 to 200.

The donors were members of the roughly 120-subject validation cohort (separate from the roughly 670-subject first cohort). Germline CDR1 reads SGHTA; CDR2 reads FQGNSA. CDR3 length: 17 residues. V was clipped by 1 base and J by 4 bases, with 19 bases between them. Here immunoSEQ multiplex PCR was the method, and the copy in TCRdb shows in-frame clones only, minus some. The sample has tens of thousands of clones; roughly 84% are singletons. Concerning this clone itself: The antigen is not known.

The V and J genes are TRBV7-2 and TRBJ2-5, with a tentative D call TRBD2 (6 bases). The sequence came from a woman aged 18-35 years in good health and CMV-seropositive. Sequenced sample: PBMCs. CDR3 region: CASSLGVARLEGETQYF. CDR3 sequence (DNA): TGTGCCAGCAGCTTAGGAGTAGCTAGACTAGAGGGAGAGACCCAGTACTTC.